This note documents a single T cell receptor beta chain sequence. The data were obtained in a study of somatic mutations in cytotoxic T cells in rheumatoid arthritis. With 2 bases clipped from V and 1 base from J, the junction kept 3 bases outside the gene matches. Germline-derived CDR1 and CDR2 are GTSNPN and SVGIG (reference sequence). The CDR3 runs 14 residues. Sequenced by immunoSEQ multiplex PCR; TCRdb stores in-frame clones only, minus some. Here the sample spans about 5,500 clones, roughly 85% being singletons. CD4+ and CD8+ cells were isolated by positive magnetic bead selection, with purity checked by flow cytometry.

The rearrangement links TRBV30 to TRBJ2-7; 9 bases fit TRBD1. The source is a woman aged 45-65 years with rheumatoid arthritis. Sequenced sample: CD8+ T cells sorted from blood. DNA for the CDR3: TGTGCCTGGAGTACAGGACAGGGGTCCTACGAGCAGTACTTC. Amino acid sequence: CAWSTGQGSYEQYF.